Below, one T cell receptor (beta chain) is given with its context. TCRdb keeps only in-frame clones here, not all; method: immunoSEQ multiplex PCR. Of 190,000 or so clones listed, approximately 89% are singletons. This specimen belongs to a study of T cell responses to AZD1222 COVID-19 vaccine. Germline V gene data show CDR1 as SNHLY and CDR2 as FYNNEI. The CDR3 runs to 15 residues. V was shortened by 3 bases and J by 3 bases, with 9 bases between the two germline ends. This TCR was recovered from an adult who received the AZD1222 COVID-19 vaccine. The material sequenced was peripheral blood, taken 28 days after the second AZD1222 dose. V is TRBV2 and J is TRBJ2-6; possible D gene TRBD1, 5 bases. CDR3 protein: CASSEQGIGANVLTF. The DNA for the CDR3 is TGTGCCAGCAGTGAGCAGGGAATTGGGGCCAACGTCCTGACTTTC.